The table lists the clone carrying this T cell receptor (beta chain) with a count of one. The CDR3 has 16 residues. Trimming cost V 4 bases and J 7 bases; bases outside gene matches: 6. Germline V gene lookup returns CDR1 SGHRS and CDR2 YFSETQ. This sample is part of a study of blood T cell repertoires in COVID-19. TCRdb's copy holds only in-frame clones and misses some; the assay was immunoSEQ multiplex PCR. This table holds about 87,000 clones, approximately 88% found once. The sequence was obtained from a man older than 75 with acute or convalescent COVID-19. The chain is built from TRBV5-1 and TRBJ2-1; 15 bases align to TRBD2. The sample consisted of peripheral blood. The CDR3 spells CASSPEGLAGGNEQFF. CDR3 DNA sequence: TGCGCCAGCAGCCCGGAAGGACTAGCGGGGGGGAATGAGCAGTTCTTC.